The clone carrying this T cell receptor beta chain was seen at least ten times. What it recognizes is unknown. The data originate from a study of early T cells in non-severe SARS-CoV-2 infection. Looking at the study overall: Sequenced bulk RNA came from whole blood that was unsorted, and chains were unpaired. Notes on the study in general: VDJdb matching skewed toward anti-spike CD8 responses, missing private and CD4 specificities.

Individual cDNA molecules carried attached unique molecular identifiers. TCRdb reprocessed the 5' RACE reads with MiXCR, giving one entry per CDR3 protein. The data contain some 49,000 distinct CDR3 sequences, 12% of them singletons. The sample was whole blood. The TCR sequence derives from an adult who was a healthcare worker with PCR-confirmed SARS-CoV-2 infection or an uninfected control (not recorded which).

The CDR3 DNA is TGTGCCAGCAGCACCGAGCGGGGGACTGAAGCTTTCTTT. Translation gives CASSTERGTEAFF. The chain carries TRBV7-3 and TRBJ1-1; D might be TRBD1 (5 bases). The V end was cut by 5 bases, the J end by 5 bases, with 12 bases between. The length of the CDR3 is 13 residues. Germline V lookup: CDR1 SGHTA, CDR2 FQGTGA. The full variable domain, its missing parts supplied by reference TRBV7-3 and TRBJ1-1, is GAGVSQTPSNKVTEKGKYVELRCDPISGHTALYWYRQSLGQGPEFLIYFQGTGAADDSGLPNDRFFAVRPEGSVSTLKIQRTERGDSAVYLCASSTERGTEAFFGQGTRLTVV.